The 11 T cell receptor beta chains below all came from one sample that was sequenced in a study of cytomegalovirus exposure and HLA in healthy donors. PCR was performed using 60 Vbeta and 13 Jbeta primers. TCRdb's table, derived via immunoSEQ multiplex PCR, lists solely in-frame clones and lacks some. This table lists roughly 120,000 clones. What was sequenced was PBMCs. The receptor set was obtained from a man between 18 and 35 years old in good health and CMV-seronegative.

The chain recombines TRBV28 with TRBJ2-2; 8 bases agree with TRBD2. Unmatched junction bases numbered 12, after V lost 8 bases and J lost 1 base. CDR3 length equals 17 residues. Germline V gene lookup returns CDR1 MDHEN and CDR2 SYDVKM. CDR3 sequence: CASRIVRTSLNTGELFF. The CDR3 DNA follows: TGTGCCAGCCGCATCGTCCGGACTAGCCTGAACACCGGGGAGCTGTTTTTT.

V and J are TRBV15 and TRBJ2-7; tentatively, D is TRBD1 (7 bases). The V and J ends lost 3 bases and 0 bases respectively, with 18 bases between them. This CDR3 comprises 17 residues. The germline gives CDR1 LNHNV, CDR2 YYDKDF (reference sequence). The CDR3 here is CATSRGGFRDSSYEQYF. The CDR3 DNA reads TGTGCCACCAGCAGGGGGGGCTTCCGGGACAGCTCCTACGAGCAGTACTTC.

The V gene is TRBV19, the J gene TRBJ1-2, with a tentative D call TRBD1 (5 bases). V was pared by 7 bases and J by 8 bases, with 17 bases between. CDR1 is LNHDA, CDR2 SQIVND, per germline (reference sequence). CDR3 length equals 13 residues. CDR3 bases: TGTGCCAGTATGCGGGGGACGTCTTACGGCTACACCTTC. Translated: CASMRGTSYGYTF.

V and J are TRBV7-3 and TRBJ2-7, with 9 bases aligning to TRBD1. Germline V CDR1 and CDR2: SGHTA, FQGTGA. V lost 2 bases, J lost 6 bases, and 8 bases stayed unmatched. The CDR3 is 15 residues long. The CDR3 reads CASSLSAGQGVEQYF. The DNA of the CDR3 is TGTGCCAGCAGCTTATCCGCGGGACAGGGCGTCGAGCAGTACTTC.

The V call is TRBV15, the J call TRBJ1-2; 9 nucleotides agree with TRBD1. This CDR3 has 16 residues. After removal of 0 bases from V and 8 bases from J, the junction contained 10 bases not matched to a gene. Germline V gene lookup returns CDR1 LNHNV and CDR2 YYDKDF (reference sequence). The chain's CDR3 is CATSRDGQGKKGGYTF. The DNA of the CDR3 is TGTGCCACCAGCAGAGATGGACAGGGGAAAAAGGGAGGCTACACCTTC.

This sequence joins TRBV6-6 and TRBJ1-2; tentatively, D is TRBD1 (5 bases). Germline values: CDR1 MNHNY, CDR2 SVGAGI (reference sequence). This CDR3 comprises 13 residues. Trimming pared 3 bases from V and 6 bases from J, leaving 11 bases between. CDR3 amino acids: CASSYGGTDGYTF. As DNA, the CDR3 is TGTGCCAGCAGTTATGGGGGGACGGATGGCTACACCTTC.

The V gene is TRBV5-5, the J gene TRBJ1-1, with D possibly matching TRBD1 (6 bases). The CDR3 totals 16 residues. Germline assignment: CDR1 SGHKS and CDR2 YYEKEE (reference sequence). V lost 3 bases and J lost 4, with 19 bases in between. CDR3 in DNA: TGTGCCAGCAGCTGGGGGGCGGGGGCTGGGGGCACTGAAGCTTTCTTT. It codes for CASSWGAGAGGTEAFF.

The J gene is TRBJ1-5, the V gene TRBV12-1; the table names TRBD1, a call not compared with the DNA. TRBV12-1 corresponds to a pseudogene. CDR3 length: 21 residues. The CDR3 loop is CASSESTFRDRDRRNNQPQHF. The CDR3 nucleotides are TGTGCCAGCAGCGAATCCACATTTCGGGACAGGGATCGAAGAAACAATCAGCCCCAGCATTTT.

The J gene is TRBJ2-2, the V gene TRBV5-1; 7 bases fit TRBD1. V lost 3 bases to trimming and J lost 0 bases; unmatched junction nucleotides: 2. The CDR3 has 15 residues. Per the germline V gene, CDR1 is SGHRS and CDR2 is YFSETQ. Written as DNA, the CDR3 is TGCGCCAGCAGCTCCGGGACAGCGAACACCGGGGAGCTGTTTTTT. This sequence encodes CASSSGTANTGELFF.

V usage is TRBV9 and J usage is TRBJ2-3, with D possibly matching TRBD2 (6 bases). Germline V gene sequence: CDR1 SGDLS, CDR2 YYNGEE. V was pared by 3 bases and J by 6 bases, with 14 bases between. CDR3 length: 14 residues. For the CDR3, the DNA is TGTGCCAGCAGCGAGAGCGGGTCAGGGGATACGCAGTATTTT. As protein: CASSESGSGDTQYF.

The chain joins TRBV19 to TRBJ1-1; 7 bases match TRBD1. Germline values: CDR1 LNHDA, CDR2 SQIVND (reference sequence). The CDR3 spans 18 residues. The ends lost 4 bases at V and 0 bases at J; junction bases unmatched: 14. The DNA of the CDR3 is TGTGCCAGTAGTACTACGGGTTGGCAGGGGGAGATGAACACTGAAGCTTTCTTT. It translates to CASSTTGWQGEMNTEAFF.